The sequence of this TCR beta chain was determined in a study of control samples from healthy donors and cancer patients (dated by TCRdb to about 2020). Worth noting for this clone: The clone's antigen remains unknown. No base qualities exist here, and no much larger clone lies one base off it.

The CDR3 starts with the cysteine, ends with the phenylalanine, and has 14 residues. Only CDR3 DNA is held: 42 bases, read in frame from base 1. The germline V gene (reference sequence) sets CDR1 to MNHEY and CDR2 to SMNVEV. V lost 6 bases and J lost 1 base; the stretch between them is 13 bases long. Library preparation used the immunoSEQ multiplex PCR assay. Held by TCRdb, this immuneACCESS table contains in-frame sequences only and omits some clones. Under half of the omission traces to an unresolved V gene where checked; the cause of the rest is unknown. The sample yields roughly 150,000 clones; around 90% were counted once. The leading ten clones occupy around 1.6% of the sample.

The material sequenced was blood. This receptor was obtained from a man aged 18 to 29 in good health. The chain is made from TRBV27 and TRBJ2-7; the D region possibly corresponds to TRBD1 (6 bases align). The DNA reads as follows: TGTGCCAGCAGCTGGGCCCAGGGGTCCTACGAGCAGTACTTC. The translation is CASSWAQGSYEQYF.